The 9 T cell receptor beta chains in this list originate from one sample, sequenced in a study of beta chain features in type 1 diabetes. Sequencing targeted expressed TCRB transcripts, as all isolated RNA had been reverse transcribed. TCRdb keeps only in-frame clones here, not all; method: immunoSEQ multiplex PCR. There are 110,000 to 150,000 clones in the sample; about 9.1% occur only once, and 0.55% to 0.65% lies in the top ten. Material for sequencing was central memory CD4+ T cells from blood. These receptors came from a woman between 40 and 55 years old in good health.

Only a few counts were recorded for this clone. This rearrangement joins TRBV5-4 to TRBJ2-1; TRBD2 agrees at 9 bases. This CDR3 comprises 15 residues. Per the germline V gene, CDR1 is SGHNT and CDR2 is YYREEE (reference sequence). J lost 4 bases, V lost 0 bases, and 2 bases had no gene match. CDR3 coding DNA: TGTGCCAGCAGCTTGGTTCTAGCGGGGTACAATGAGCAGTTCTTC. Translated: CASSLVLAGYNEQFF.

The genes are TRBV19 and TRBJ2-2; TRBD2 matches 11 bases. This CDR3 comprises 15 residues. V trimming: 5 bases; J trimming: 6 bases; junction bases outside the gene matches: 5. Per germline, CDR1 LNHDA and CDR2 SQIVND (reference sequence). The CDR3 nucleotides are TGTGCCAGTAGTTTTAGCGGGGGGGCCCCCGGGGAGCTGTTTTTT. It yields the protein CASSFSGGAPGELFF.

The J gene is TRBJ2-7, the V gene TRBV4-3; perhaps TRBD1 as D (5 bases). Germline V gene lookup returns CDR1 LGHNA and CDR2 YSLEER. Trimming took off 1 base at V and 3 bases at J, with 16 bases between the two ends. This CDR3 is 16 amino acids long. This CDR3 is CASSQGSGRGFYEQYF. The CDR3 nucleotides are TGCGCCAGCAGCCAAGGGTCTGGTAGGGGCTTCTACGAGCAGTACTTC.

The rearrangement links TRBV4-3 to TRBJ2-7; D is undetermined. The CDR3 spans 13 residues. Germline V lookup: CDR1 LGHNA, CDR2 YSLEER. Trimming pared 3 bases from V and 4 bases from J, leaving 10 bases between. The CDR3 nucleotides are TGCGCCAGCAGCCATAGCCCCGGATACGAGCAGTACTTC. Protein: CASSHSPGYEQYF.

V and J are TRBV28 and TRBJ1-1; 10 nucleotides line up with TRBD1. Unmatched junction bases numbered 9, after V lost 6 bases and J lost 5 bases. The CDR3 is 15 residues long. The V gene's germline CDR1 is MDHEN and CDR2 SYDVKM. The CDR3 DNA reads TGTGCCAGCAGAGAGACCCGGACAGGGGGTACTGAAGCTTTCTTT. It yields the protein CASRETRTGGTEAFF.

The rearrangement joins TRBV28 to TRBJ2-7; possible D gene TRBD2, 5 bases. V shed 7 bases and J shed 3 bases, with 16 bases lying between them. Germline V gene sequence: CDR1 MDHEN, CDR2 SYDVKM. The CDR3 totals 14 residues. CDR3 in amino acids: CASKDNQRGYEQYF. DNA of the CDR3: TGTGCCAGCAAAGATAACCAACGGGGCTACGAGCAGTACTTC.

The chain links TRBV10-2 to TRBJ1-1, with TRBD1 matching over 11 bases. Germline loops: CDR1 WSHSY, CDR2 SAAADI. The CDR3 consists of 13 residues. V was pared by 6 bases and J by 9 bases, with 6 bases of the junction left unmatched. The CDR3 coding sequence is TGCGCCAGCAGGTCGGGGACAGGGGGGAAAGCTTTCTTT. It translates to CASRSGTGGKAFF.

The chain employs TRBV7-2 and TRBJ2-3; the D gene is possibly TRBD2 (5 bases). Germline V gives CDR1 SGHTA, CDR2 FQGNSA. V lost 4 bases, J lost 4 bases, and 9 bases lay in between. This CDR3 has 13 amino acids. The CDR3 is CASSYTRADTQYF. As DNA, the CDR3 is TGTGCCAGCAGCTATACTAGGGCAGATACGCAGTATTTT.

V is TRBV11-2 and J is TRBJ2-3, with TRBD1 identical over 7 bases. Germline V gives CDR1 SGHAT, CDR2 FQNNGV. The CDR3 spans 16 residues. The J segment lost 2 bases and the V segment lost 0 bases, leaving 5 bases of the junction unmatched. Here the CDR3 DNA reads TGTGCCAGCAGCTTAGAGGGACAGAGGCACACAGATACGCAGTATTTT. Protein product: CASSLEGQRHTDTQYF.